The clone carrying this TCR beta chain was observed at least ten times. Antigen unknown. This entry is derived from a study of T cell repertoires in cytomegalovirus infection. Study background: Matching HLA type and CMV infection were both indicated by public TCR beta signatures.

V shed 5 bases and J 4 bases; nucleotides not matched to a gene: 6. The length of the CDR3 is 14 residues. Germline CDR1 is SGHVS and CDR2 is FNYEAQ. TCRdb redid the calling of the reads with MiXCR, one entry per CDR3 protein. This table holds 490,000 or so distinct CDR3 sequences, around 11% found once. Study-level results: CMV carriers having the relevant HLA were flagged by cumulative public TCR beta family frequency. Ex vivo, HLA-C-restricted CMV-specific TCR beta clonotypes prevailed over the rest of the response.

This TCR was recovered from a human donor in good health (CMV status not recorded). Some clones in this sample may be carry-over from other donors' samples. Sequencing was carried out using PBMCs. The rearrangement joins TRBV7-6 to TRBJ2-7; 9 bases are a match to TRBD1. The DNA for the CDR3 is TGTGCCAGCAGCGACGGGACAGGGCCTTACGAGCAGTACTTC. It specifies CASSDGTGPYEQYF.